This TCR beta chain was profiled in a study of radiation and T cells in renal cell carcinoma. Study at large: Nephrectomy followed 15 Gy stereotactic body radiation by 4 weeks. Notes on the study in general: In blood, top tumor clones expanded by 2 weeks, shrinking by 4. No pretreatment tumor biopsies were available for baseline clonotypes.

Concerning this clone itself: Its antigen is undetermined.

The time point: blood 2 weeks post-SBRT. Treatment given: 15 Gy SBRT to primary tumor, nephrectomy 4 weeks later. Blood was sampled at baseline, 2 weeks and 4 weeks after SBRT. Germline V gene data show CDR1 as SGDLS and CDR2 as YYNGEE. The V and J ends lost 0 bases and 6 bases respectively, with 18 bases between them. The CDR3 runs 16 residues. TCRdb's copy holds only in-frame clones and misses some; the assay was immunoSEQ multiplex PCR. The table records more than 95,000 clones, around 81% of them present only once. The material was blood, obtained from a patient whose treatment included radiotherapy and nephrectomy. This chain uses TRBV9 with TRBJ2-5; the D gene is possibly TRBD1 (5 bases). This clonotype was sampled from a man aged 45-60 years with renal cell carcinoma. The CDR3 loop is CASSVAADSPVQTQYF. In DNA, the CDR3 is TGTGCCAGCAGCGTAGCCGCCGACAGTCCTGTACAGACCCAGTACTTC.